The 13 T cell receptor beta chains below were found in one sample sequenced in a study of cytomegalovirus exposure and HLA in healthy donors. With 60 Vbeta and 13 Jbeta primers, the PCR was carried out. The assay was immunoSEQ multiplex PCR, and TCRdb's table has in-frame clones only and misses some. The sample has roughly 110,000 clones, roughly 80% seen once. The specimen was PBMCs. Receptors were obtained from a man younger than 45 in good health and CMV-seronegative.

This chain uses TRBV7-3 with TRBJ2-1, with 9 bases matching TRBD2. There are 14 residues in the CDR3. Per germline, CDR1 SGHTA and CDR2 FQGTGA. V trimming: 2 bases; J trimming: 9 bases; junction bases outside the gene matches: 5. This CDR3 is CASSLAGGPSEQFF. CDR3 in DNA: TGTGCCAGCAGCTTAGCGGGGGGGCCCAGTGAGCAGTTCTTC.

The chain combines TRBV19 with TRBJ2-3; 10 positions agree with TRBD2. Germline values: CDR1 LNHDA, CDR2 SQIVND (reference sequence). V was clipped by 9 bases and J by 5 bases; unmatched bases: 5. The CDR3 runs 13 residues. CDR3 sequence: CASARLAGDTQYF. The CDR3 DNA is TGTGCCAGCGCGAGACTAGCGGGAGATACGCAGTATTTT.

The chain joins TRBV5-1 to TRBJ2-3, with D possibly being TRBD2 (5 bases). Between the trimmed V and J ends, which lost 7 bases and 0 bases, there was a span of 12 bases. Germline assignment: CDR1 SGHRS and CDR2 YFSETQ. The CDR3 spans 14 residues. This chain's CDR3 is CASRIATSTDTQYF. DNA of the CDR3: TGCGCCAGCCGGATAGCGACTAGCACAGATACGCAGTATTTT.

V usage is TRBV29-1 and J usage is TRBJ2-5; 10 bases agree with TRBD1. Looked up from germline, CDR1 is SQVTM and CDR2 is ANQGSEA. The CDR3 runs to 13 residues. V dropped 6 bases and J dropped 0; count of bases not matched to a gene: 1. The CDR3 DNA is TGCAGCGTGGACAGGGGGAACCAAGAGACCCAGTACTTC. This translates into CSVDRGNQETQYF.

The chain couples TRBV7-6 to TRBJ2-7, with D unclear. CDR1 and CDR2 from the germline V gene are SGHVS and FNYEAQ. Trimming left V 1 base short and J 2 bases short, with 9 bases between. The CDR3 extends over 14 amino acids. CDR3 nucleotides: TGTGCCAGCAGCTTAGAGCACGGTACCTACGAGCAGTACTTC. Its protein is CASSLEHGTYEQYF. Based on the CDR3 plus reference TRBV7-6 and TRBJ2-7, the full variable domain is GAGVSQSPRYKVTKRGQDVALRCDPISGHVSLYWYRQALGQGPEFLTYFNYEAQQDKSGLPNDRFSAERPEGSISTLTIQRTEQRDSAMYRCASSLEHGTYEQYFGPGTRLTVT.

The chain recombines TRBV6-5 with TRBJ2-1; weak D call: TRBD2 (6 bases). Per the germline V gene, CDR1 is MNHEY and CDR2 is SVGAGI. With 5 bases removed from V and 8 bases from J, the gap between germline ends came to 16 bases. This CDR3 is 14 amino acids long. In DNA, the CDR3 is TGTGCCAGCAGTCCCGCGAGGAGGGGCGATGAGCAGTTCTTC. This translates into CASSPARRGDEQFF.

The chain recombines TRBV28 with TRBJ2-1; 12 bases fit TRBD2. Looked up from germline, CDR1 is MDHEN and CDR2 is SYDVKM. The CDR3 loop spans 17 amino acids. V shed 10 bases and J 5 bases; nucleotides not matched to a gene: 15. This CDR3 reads CATHAYGGLAGHNEQFF. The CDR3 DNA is TGTGCCACCCACGCTTACGGGGGACTAGCGGGTCACAATGAGCAGTTCTTC.

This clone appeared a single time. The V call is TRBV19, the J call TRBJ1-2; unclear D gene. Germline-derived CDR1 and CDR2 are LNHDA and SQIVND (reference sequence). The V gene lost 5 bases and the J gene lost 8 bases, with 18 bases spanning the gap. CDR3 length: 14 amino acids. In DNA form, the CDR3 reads TGTGCCAGTAGTCTCACTGGGGAGATGCGAGGCTACACCTTC. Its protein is CASSLTGEMRGYTF.

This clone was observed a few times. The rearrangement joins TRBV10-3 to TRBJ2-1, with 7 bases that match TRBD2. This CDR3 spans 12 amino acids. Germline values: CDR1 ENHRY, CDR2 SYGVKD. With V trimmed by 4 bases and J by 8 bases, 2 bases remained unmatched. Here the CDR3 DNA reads TGTGCCATCAGTGGGGGGGGAGATGAGCAGTTCTTC. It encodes CAISGGGDEQFF.

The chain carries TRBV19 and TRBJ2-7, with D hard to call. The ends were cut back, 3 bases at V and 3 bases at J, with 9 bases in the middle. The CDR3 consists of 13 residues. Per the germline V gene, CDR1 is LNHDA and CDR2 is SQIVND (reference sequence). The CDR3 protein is CASSIAAYYEQYF. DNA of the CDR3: TGTGCCAGTAGTATTGCGGCATACTACGAGCAGTACTTC.

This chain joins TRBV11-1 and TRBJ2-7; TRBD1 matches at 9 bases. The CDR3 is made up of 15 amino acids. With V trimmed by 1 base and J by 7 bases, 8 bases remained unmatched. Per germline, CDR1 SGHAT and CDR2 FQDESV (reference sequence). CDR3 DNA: TGTGCCAGCAGCTTAGAAGACAGGGGGTCTTCAGAGCAGTACTTC. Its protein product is CASSLEDRGSSEQYF.

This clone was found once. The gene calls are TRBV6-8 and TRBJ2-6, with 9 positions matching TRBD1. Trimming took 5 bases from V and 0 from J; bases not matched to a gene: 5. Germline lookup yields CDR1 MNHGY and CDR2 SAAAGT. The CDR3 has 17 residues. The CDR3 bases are TGTGCCAGCAGTCGACAGGGGGTTTTCTCTGGGGCCAACGTCCTGACTTTC. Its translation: CASSRQGVFSGANVLTF.

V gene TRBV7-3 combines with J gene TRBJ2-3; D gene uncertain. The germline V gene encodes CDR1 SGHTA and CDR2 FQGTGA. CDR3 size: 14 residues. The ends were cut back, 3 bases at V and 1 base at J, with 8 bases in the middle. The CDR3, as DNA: TGTGCCAGCAGCTTTGTCGCGGGCACAGATACGCAGTATTTT. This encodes CASSFVAGTDTQYF. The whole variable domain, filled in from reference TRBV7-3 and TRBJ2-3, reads GAGVSQTPSNKVTEKGKYVELRCDPISGHTALYWYRQSLGQGPEFLIYFQGTGAADDSGLPNDRFFAVRPEGSVSTLKIQRTERGDSAVYLCASSFVAGTDTQYFGPGTRLTVL.